This entry is about one T cell receptor beta chain. Sequencing was performed with immunoSEQ multiplex PCR; in TCRdb, only in-frame clones are kept and a portion is missing. The data contain about 55,000 clones, 82% of them singletons. This specimen comes from a study of blood T cell repertoires in COVID-19. The CDR3 loop spans 14 amino acids. Germline V gene lookup returns CDR1 SGHNT and CDR2 YYREEE (reference sequence). Trimming left V 2 bases short and J 6 bases short, with 14 bases between. This sequence was found in a man older than 75 with COVID-19, enrolled during active disease. The specimen was peripheral blood. This rearrangement joins TRBV5-4 to TRBJ1-2; no clear D. The chain's CDR3 is CASSLSSSLNGYTF. The CDR3 nucleotides read TGTGCCAGCAGCTTAAGCTCTTCGTTAAATGGCTACACCTTC.